This TCR beta chain was sequenced in a study of Tregs in tolerant kidney transplant recipients. Study-wide findings and caveats: Validation in larger populations is needed because few patients were studied.

V was trimmed by 0 bases and J by 2 bases, leaving 5 bases between them. This CDR3 is built from 13 residues. From germline, CDR1 is SGHRS and CDR2 YFSETQ. As for this clone: Its target is not known.

Here immunoSEQ multiplex PCR was the method, and the copy in TCRdb shows in-frame clones only, minus some. Of 85,000 to 90,000 clones in the sample, around 90% were seen once. Sequenced: CD8+ T cells from blood. This clonotype was obtained from a human donor in good health. The chain recombines TRBV5-1 with TRBJ1-2; D remains ambiguous. CDR3 region: CASSLDWNYGYTF. The DNA of the CDR3 is TGCGCCAGCAGCTTGGACTGGAACTATGGCTACACCTTC.